Here is one T cell receptor (beta chain) with its context. A read error may account for a junction end that differs from germline. The record originates from a study of tumor-infiltrating lymphocytes in primary liver carcinoma. Study-level information: The study obtained roughly 3.5 to 7.13 million productive TCRbeta reads per sample, similar across tissue types.

Total RNA amounting to around 450 ng was the source from which TCR beta cDNA was made with a constant-region primer. Amplification in three nested multiplex PCR rounds with slightly modified ARM-PCR gave rise to TCR beta libraries. A C-beta reverse primer was combined with TRBV1-TRBV30 forward primers in the first two PCR rounds, and each round had 10 cycles. A single record per CDR3 protein comes from TCRdb applying MiXCR to the multiplex PCR reads. This sample has roughly 200,000 distinct CDR3 sequences, with 85% found just once. Extraction of RNA together with DNA used about 17-30 mg of unsorted bulk tissue. The patients carried chronic HBV infection and had received no treatment. The germline CDR1 and CDR2 sequences are MDHEN and SYDVKM. This CDR3 comprises 16 residues.

The specimen sequenced was tumor tissue from primary liver carcinoma. This chain connects TRBV28 to TRBJ2-7; 10 nucleotides match TRBD1. This clonotype was obtained from a man aged 35 to 55 with primary liver carcinoma and hepatitis B virus infection. CDR3: CVSSPYGTGASYEQYF. CDR3 bases: TGTGTCAGCAGTCCTTACGGGACAGGGGCTTCCTACGAGCAGTATTTC. Full variable domain (rest looked up from reference TRBV28 and TRBJ2-7): DVKVTQSSRYLVKRTGEKVFLECVQDMDHENMFWYRQDPGLGLRLIYFSYDVKMKEKGDIPEGYSVSREKKERFSLILESASTNQTSMYLCVSSPYGTGASYEQYFGPGTRLTVT.